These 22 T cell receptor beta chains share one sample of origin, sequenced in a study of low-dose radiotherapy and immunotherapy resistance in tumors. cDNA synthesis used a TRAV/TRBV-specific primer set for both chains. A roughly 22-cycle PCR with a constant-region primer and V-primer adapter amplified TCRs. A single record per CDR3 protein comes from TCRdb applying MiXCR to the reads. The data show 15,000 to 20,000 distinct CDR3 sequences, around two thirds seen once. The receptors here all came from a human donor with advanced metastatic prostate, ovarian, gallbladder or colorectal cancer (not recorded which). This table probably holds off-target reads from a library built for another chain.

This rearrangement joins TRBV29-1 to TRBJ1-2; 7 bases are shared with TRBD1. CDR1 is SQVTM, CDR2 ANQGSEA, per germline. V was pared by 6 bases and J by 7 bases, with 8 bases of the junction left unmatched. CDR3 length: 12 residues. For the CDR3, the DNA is TGCAGCGTCGTTGGACAGGCCGGTGGCTACACCTTC. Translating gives CSVVGQAGGYTF. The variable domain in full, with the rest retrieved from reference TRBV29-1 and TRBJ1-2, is SAVISQKPSRDICQRGTSLTIQCQVDSQVTMMFWYRQQPGQSLTLIATANQGSEATYESGFVIDKFPISRPNLTFSTLTVSNMSPEDSSIYLCSVVGQAGGYTFGSGTRLTVV.

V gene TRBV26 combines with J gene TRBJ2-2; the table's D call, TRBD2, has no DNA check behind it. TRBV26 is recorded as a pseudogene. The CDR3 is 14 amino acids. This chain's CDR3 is CANKPSSGTGELFF. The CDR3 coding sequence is TGTGCCAACAAGCCCTCTAGCGGGACCGGGGAGCTGTTTTTT.

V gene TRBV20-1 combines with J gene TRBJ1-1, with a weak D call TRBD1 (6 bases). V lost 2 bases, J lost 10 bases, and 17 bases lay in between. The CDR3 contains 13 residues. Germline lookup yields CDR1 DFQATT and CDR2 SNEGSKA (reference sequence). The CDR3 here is CSARSLTGGRAFF. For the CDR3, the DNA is TGCAGTGCTAGATCACTGACAGGAGGCAGAGCTTTCTTT.

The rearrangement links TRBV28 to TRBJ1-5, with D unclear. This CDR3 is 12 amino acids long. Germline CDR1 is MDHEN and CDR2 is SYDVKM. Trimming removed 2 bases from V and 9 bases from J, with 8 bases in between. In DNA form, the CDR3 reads TGTGCCAGCAGTTTACGACAAGGGCCCCAGCATTTT. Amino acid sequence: CASSLRQGPQHF.

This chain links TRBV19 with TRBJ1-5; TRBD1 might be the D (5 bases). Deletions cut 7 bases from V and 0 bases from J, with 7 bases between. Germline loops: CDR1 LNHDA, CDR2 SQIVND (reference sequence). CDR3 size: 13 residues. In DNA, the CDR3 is TGTGCCAGTACAGGGTCTAGCAATCAGCCCCAGCATTTT. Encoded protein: CASTGSSNQPQHF.

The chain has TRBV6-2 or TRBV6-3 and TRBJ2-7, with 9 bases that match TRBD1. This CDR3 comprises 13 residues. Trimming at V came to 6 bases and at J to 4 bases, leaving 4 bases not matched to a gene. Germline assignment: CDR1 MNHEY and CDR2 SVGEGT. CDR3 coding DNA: TGTGCCAGCAGCACAGGGGGCGGATACGAGCAGTACTTC. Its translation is CASSTGGGYEQYF.

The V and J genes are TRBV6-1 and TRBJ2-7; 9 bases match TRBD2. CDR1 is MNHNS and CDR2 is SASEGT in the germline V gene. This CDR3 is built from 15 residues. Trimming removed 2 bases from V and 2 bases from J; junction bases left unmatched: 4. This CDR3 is CASSERSGGTYEQYF. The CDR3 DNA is TGTGCCAGCAGTGAACGGAGCGGGGGGACCTACGAGCAGTACTTC.

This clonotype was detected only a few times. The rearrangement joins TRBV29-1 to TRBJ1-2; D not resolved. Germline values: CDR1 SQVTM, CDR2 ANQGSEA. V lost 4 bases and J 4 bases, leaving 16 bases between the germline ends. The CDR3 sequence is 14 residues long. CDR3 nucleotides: TGCAGCGTTGCGACCCTCGGACGGATCTATGGCTACACCTTC. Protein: CSVATLGRIYGYTF.

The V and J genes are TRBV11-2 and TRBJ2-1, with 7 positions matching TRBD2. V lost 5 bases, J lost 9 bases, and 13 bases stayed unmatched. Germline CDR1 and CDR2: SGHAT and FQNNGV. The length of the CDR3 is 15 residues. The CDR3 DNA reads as TGTGCCAGCAGCCCCGGAGCGGGGAGAGTTGGTGAGCAGTTCTTC. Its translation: CASSPGAGRVGEQFF.

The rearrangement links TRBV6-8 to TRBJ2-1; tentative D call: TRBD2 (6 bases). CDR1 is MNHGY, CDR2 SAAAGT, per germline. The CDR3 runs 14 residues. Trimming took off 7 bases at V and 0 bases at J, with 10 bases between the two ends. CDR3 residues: CASTLRGSYNEQFF. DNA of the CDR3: TGTGCCAGCACCTTGCGGGGCTCCTACAATGAGCAGTTCTTC.

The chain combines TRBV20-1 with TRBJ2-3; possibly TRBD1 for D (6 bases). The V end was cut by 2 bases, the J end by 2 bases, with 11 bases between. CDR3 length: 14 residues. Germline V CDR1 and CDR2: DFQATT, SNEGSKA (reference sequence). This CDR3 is CSARLGANTDTQYF. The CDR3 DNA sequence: TGCAGTGCTAGATTGGGGGCGAACACAGATACGCAGTATTTT.

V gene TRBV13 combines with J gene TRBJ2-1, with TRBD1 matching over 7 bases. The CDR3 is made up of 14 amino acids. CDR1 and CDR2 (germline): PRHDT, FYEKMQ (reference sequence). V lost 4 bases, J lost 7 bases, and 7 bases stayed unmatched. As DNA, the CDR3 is TGTGCCAGCAGCTCCAAGGGGGCTGGGAATGAGCAGTTCTTC. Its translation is CASSSKGAGNEQFF.

The CDR3 coding sequence is TGCGCCAGCAGCCAAACGGTAGGGTACGAGCAGTACTTC. This translates into CASSQTVGYEQYF. This chain links TRBV4-1 with TRBJ2-7, with D unresolved. From germline, CDR1 is MGHRA and CDR2 YSYEKL. The CDR3 has 13 residues. Trimming cost V 2 bases and J 4 bases, with 9 bases left between them.

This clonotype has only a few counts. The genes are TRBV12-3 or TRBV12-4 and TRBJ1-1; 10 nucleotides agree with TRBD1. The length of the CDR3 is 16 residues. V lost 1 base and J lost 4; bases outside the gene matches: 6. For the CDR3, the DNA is TGTGCCAGCAGTTTAGGGACAGGGGGAGTTAGCACTGAAGCTTTCTTT. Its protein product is CASSLGTGGVSTEAFF.

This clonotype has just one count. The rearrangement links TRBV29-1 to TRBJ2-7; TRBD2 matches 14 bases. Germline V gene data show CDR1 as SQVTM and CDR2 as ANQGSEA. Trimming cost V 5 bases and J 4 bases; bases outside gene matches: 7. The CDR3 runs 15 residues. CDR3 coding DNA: TGCAGCGTTCAGGGACTAGCGGGAGTCGAATACGAGCAGTACTTC. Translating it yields CSVQGLAGVEYEQYF.

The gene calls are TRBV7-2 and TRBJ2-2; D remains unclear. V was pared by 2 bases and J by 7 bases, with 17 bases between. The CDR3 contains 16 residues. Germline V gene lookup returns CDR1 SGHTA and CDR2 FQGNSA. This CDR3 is CASSLTPPGAGGELFF. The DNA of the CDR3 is TGTGCCAGCAGCTTAACTCCCCCAGGAGCCGGCGGGGAGCTGTTTTTT.

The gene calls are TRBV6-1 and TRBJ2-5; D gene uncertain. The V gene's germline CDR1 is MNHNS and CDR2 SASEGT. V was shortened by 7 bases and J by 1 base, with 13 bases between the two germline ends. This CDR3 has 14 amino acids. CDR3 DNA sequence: TGTGCCAGCAACCGGGCGCCGAGCCAAGAGACCCAGTACTTC. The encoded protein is CASNRAPSQETQYF.

DNA of the CDR3: TGTGCCAGCAGTTTAGGCCGAGGGGGAAACACCATATATTTT. Residues: CASSLGRGGNTIYF. This chain connects TRBV28 to TRBJ1-3; no clear D gene. Germline values: CDR1 MDHEN, CDR2 SYDVKM. Trimming cost V 2 bases and J 4 bases, with 9 bases left between them. The CDR3 extends over 14 amino acids. The full variable domain, in which reference TRBV28 and TRBJ1-3 provide the parts outside the CDR3, is DVKVTQSSRYLVKRTGEKVFLECVQDMDHENMFWYRQDPGLGLRLIYFSYDVKMKEKGDIPEGYSVSREKKERFSLILESASTNQTSMYLCASSLGRGGNTIYFGEGSWLTVV.

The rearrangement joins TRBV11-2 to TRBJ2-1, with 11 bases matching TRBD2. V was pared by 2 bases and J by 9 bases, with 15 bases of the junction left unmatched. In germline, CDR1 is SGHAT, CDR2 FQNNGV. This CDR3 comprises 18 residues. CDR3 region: CASSLSQLAGVSFGEQFF. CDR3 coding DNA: TGTGCCAGCAGCTTATCCCAACTAGCGGGAGTGTCCTTCGGTGAGCAGTTCTTC.

CDR3 amino acids: CASSPIQGVEQFF. The DNA for the CDR3 is TGTGCCAGCTCACCAATACAGGGGGTTGAGCAGTTCTTC. The rearrangement links TRBV18 to TRBJ2-1, with 8 bases identical to TRBD1. The junction had 3 bases not matched to a gene; V was cut back by 2 bases and J by 9 bases. Germline V CDR1 and CDR2: KGHSH, LQKENI. This CDR3 contains 13 residues.

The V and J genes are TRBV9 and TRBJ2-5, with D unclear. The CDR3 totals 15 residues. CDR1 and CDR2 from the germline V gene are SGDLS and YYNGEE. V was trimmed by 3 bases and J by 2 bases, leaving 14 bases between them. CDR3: CASSEVPSGQETQYF. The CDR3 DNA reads TGTGCCAGCAGCGAGGTACCGTCCGGACAAGAGACCCAGTACTTC.

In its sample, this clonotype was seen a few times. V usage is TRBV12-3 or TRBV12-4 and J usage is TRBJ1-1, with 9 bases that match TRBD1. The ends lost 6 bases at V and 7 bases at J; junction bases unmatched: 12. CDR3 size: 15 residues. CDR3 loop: CASRPRTGGVGEAFF. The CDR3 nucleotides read TGTGCCAGCAGGCCCAGAACAGGGGGCGTTGGTGAAGCTTTCTTT.